Listed below are T cell receptor beta chains from one sample, sequenced in a study of shared clonotypes between healthy human individuals. Produced via immunoSEQ multiplex PCR; TCRdb's table is partial and in-frame only. Of about 960,000 clones listed, 76% are singletons. The sample was memory CD4+ T cells sorted from blood. All receptors derive from a man aged 18 to 29 in good health. Both conserved end residues are part of each CDR3. Each record gives: clone size, J gene, D gene, V gene, CDR3 protein, CDR3 DNA. A D gene is named only where the DNA matches it firmly. Some rows have no size entry. The others give once, few or many, or a class for an expanded clone.

size: NA; J: TRBJ1-2; D: NA; V: TRBV2; CDR3: CASSEGGPTVDGYTF; DNA: TGTGCCAGCAGTGAAGGGGGACCTACGGTAGATGGCTACACCTTC
size: many; J: TRBJ2-6; D: NA; V: TRBV15; CDR3: CATSRDASYHTGANVLTF; DNA: TGTGCCACCAGCAGAGACGCATCCTATCACACTGGGGCCAACGTCCTGACTTTC
size: NA; J: TRBJ2-2; D: TRBD2; V: TRBV7-8; CDR3: CASRRSSGYNTGELFF; DNA: TGTGCCAGCAGGAGATCTAGCGGGTACAACACCGGGGAGCTGTTTTTT
size: NA; J: TRBJ1-2; D: NA; V: TRBV28; CDR3: CASSFSDRDWYGYTF; DNA: TGTGCCAGCAGTTTCTCGGACCGAGATTGGTATGGCTACACCTTC
size: NA; J: TRBJ2-5; D: TRBD2; V: TRBV5-1; CDR3: CASSSRGSTRGETQYF; DNA: TGCGCCAGCAGCTCGCGGGGTTCAACGCGGGGGGAGACCCAGTACTTC
size: NA; J: TRBJ1-3; D: NA; V: TRBV6-1; CDR3: CASSDRAWGRGPTGNTIYF; DNA: TGTGCCAGCAGTGATAGGGCCTGGGGGCGCGGACCCACTGGAAACACCATATATTTT
size: NA; J: TRBJ1-2; D: TRBD1; V: TRBV10-3; CDR3: CAISEQGGGSGYTF; DNA: TGTGCCATCAGTGAGCAAGGGGGCGGGAGTGGCTACACCTTC
size: NA; J: TRBJ2-1; D: NA; V: TRBV10-1; CDR3: CASSERTDNEQFF; DNA: TGCGCCAGCAGTGAGCGAACTGACAATGAGCAGTTCTTC
size: few; J: TRBJ1-2; D: NA; V: TRBV4-1; CDR3: CASSQDRKGYTF; DNA: TGCGCCAGCAGCCAAGACAGGAAGGGCTACACCTTC
size: NA; J: TRBJ2-7; D: NA; V: TRBV10-2; CDR3: CASSEGLGRITYEQYF; DNA: TGCGCCAGCAGTGAGGGGTTGGGAAGAATTACCTACGAGCAGTACTTC
size: NA; J: TRBJ1-5; D: NA; V: TRBV5-4; CDR3: CASSSFGMNQPQHF; DNA: TGTGCCAGCAGCTCTTTTGGGATGAATCAGCCCCAGCATTTT
size: NA; J: TRBJ2-3; D: NA; V: TRBV2; CDR3: CASSTTGTQYF; DNA: TGTGCCAGCAGTACTACGGGTACGCAGTATTTT
size: NA; J: TRBJ2-2; D: NA; V: TRBV19; CDR3: CASKPSGTNGELFF; DNA: TGTGCCAGTAAGCCCTCCGGGACGAACGGGGAGCTGTTTTTT
size: NA; J: TRBJ2-2; D: NA; V: TRBV5-1; CDR3: CASSPTGSNTGELFF; DNA: TGCGCCAGCAGTCCGACGGGATCGAACACCGGGGAGCTGTTTTTT
size: NA; J: TRBJ2-5; D: NA; V: TRBV7-6; CDR3: CASSVIYQETQYF; DNA: TGTGCCAGCAGCGTTATTTACCAAGAGACCCAGTACTTC
size: NA; J: TRBJ1-2; D: TRBD1; V: TRBV5-1; CDR3: CASSFGTGYGYTF; DNA: TGCGCCAGCAGCTTCGGGACAGGCTATGGCTACACCTTC